What follows is one TCR beta chain and its context. Its antigen is unknown. No base-level quality is on record; no much larger clone is a single base apart. The immunoSEQ Assay, a bias-controlled multiplex PCR, was used to amplify TCRbeta CDR3 regions from genomic DNA. Per the authors' processing: The number of nucleated cells in each sample was estimated from the amplification of reference gene primers within the assay. Sequence reads were collapsed and filtered to measure the absolute abundance of every unique TCRbeta CDR3 rearrangement. For each sample, productive Simpson clonality was calculated as the square root of Simpson's diversity index across productive rearrangements. Held by TCRdb, this immuneACCESS table contains in-frame sequences only and omits some clones. Under half of the omission traces to an unresolved V gene where checked; the cause of the rest is unknown. D and trimming come from the DNA, and the V and J calls and clone size come from that table. The sample has roughly 250,000 clones on record, 75% to 85% of them singletons. The ten largest clones represent approximately 13% of the sample.

Whole blood was collected in K2EDTA tubes by collaborating institutions according to the institutions' own protocols. For TCRbeta analysis, collaborators shipped samples as frozen whole blood, isolated PBMCs, or DNA extracted from either of those sample types. This specimen comes from a study of blood T cell repertoires in COVID-19 (dated by TCRdb to about 2020). Looking at the study overall: The collaborator samples originated in the United States, Italy and Spain and spanned the acute and convalescent phases of COVID-19. The prospective study material was composed of cDNA or gDNA derived from T cells, B-cell-depleted T cells, or PBMCs. The dataset comprised deeply sampled blood TCRbeta repertoires from subjects exposed to, actively infected with, or recovered from COVID-19. The repertoires were released in a freely available public database meant as a resource for research on the immune response to SARS-CoV-2. Samples came from the ongoing ImmuneRACE study (first 160 participants) plus 1,254 subjects from 6 global collaborators. The sample metadata nearly always contained a de-identified subject ID, COVID-19 status, age in years and sex. Where HLA class I and class II types were available, the types were taken from metadata supplied by the sample provider, not from assay-based typing. What the study reported, not specific to this receptor: The amount of clinical and demographic metadata varied by source and participant and was provided uncurated.

Taken from cysteine to phenylalanine, the CDR3 has 15 residues. This entry keeps only the CDR3 DNA: 45 bases, framed from base 1. At the junction V is shortened by 10 bases and J by 1 base, with 19 bases in between. For CDR1 and CDR2, the germline V gene (reference sequence) lists MNHEY and SMNVEV. The sequencing input was peripheral blood. The chain was built from TRBV27 and TRBJ1-1; a weak D assignment points to TRBD1 (6 bases agree). The receptor was isolated from a woman aged 55-69 years with active or convalescent COVID-19. The CDR3 corresponds to CATSIQGRGNTEAFF. The nucleotide sequence reads as follows: TGTGCCACTTCGATACAGGGCAGAGGGAACACTGAAGCTTTCTTT.